The rows below give T cell receptor beta chains drawn from one sample of a study of shared T cell receptors in the human thymus. Assay: immunoSEQ multiplex PCR; the TCRdb copy retains only in-frame clones and omits some. The data show more than 550,000 clones, about 87% seen once. These same data were also listed under a study on human thymus T cells.

Sequencing used thymocytes. These receptors were obtained from a boy younger than two with a congenital heart defect. The CDR3 runs from the conserved cysteine through the conserved F or W. The D gene is left open where the match is weak. The size field is filled for only some rows; it gives once, few, many or a size class.

j_gene | v_gene | d_gene | abundance | CDR3aa | CDR3nt
TRBJ1-4 | TRBV11-2 | - | - | CASSFSRRANEKLFF | TGTGCCAGCAGCTTCTCCAGGCGGGCCAATGAAAAACTGTTTTTT
TRBJ1-1 | TRBV4-1 | - | - | CASSQGGGATEAFF | TGCGCCAGCAGCCAAGGAGGCGGGGCCACTGAAGCTTTCTTT
TRBJ1-2 | TRBV14 | TRBD1 | - | CASSQTTGIGGYTF | TGTGCCAGCAGCCAAACGACAGGGATCGGTGGCTACACCTTC
TRBJ2-1 | TRBV12-2 | - | - | CASRLGRGRTSGPNEQFF | TGTGCAAGTCGCTTAGGTAGAGGGAGGACTAGCGGGCCTAATGAGCAGTTCTTC
TRBJ2-6 | TRBV27 | - | - | CASSPRQVRSGANVLTF | TGTGCCAGCAGCCCCCGACAGGTCCGATCTGGGGCCAACGTCCTGACTTTC
TRBJ2-2 | TRBV4-1 | - | - | CASSQDGGAGELFF | TGCGCCAGCAGCCAAGATGGCGGGGCCGGGGAGCTGTTTTTT
TRBJ1-3 | TRBV6-1 | - | - | CASSEGPAGNTIYF | TGTGCCAGCAGTGAAGGGCCTGCCGGAAACACCATATATTTT
TRBJ1-3 | TRBV28 | - | - | CASSFVNGGNTIYF | TGTGCCAGCAGTTTCGTTAACGGTGGAAACACCATATATTTT
TRBJ1-1 | TRBV5-1 | - | - | CASSFYSQKMNTEAFF | TGCGCCAGCAGCTTTTACAGCCAGAAAATGAACACTGAAGCTTTCTTT
TRBJ1-6 | TRBV30 | TRBD1 | - | CAWSRGQAPSSYNSPLHF | TGTGCCTGGAGTAGGGGACAGGCCCCCAGCTCCTATAATTCACCCCTCCACTTT
TRBJ2-1 | TRBV6-5 | TRBD1 | - | CASSPGTGYNEQFF | TGTGCCAGCAGTCCCGGGACAGGCTACAATGAGCAGTTCTTC
TRBJ2-3 | TRBV27 | TRBD2 | - | CASRILAGGTECTDTQYF | TGTGCCAGCAGGATACTAGCGGGGGGGACAGAATGCACAGATACGCAGTATTTT
TRBJ2-5 | TRBV2 | - | few | CASSVCLLRGRLETQYF | TGTGCCAGCAGTGTGTGTCTTTTGCGGGGACGCTTGGAGACCCAGTACTTC
TRBJ1-5 | TRBV5-8 | - | - | CASSSRQEQGNQPQHF | TGTGCCAGCAGCTCACGACAGGAGCAGGGCAATCAGCCCCAGCATTTT
TRBJ2-5 | TRBV7-4 | TRBD2 | - | CASSLEDGLAGVETQYF | TGTGCCAGCAGCTTAGAGGACGGGCTAGCGGGAGTAGAGACCCAGTACTTC
TRBJ2-7 | TRBV6-6 | - | - | CASSLTKDSYRYEQYF | TGTGCCAGCAGCCTTACCAAAGACAGCTACCGCTACGAGCAGTACTTC
TRBJ2-7 | TRBV4-3 | - | - | CASSQDWRQSYEQYF | TGCGCCAGCAGCCAAGATTGGCGACAGTCCTACGAGCAGTACTTC
TRBJ1-1 | TRBV10-3 | - | - | CAIRERQDFPIEAFF | TGTGCCATCAGGGAAAGACAGGATTTCCCGATTGAAGCTTTCTTT
TRBJ2-7 | TRBV2 | TRBD1 | - | CASGGTGLSSSYEQYF | TGTGCCAGCGGGGGGACAGGACTGTCGTCATCCTACGAGCAGTACTTC
TRBJ2-7 | TRBV27 | - | - | CASSSIANTAYEQYF | TGTGCCAGCAGCTCCATAGCGAACACCGCCTACGAGCAGTACTTC
TRBJ1-4 | TRBV4-3 | - | once | CASSQDRGGERATNEKLFF | TGCGCCAGCAGCCAAGATAGGGGAGGGGAGCGAGCAACTAATGAAAAACTGTTTTTT
TRBJ2-3 | TRBV4-1 | - | - | CASSRRSSDVADTQYF | TGCGCCAGCAGCCGACGTTCTAGTGATGTTGCAGATACGCAGTATTTT
TRBJ1-2 | TRBV4-3 | - | - | CASSHDTPGGRGGYTF | TGCGCCAGCAGTCATGATACCCCGGGGGGAAGAGGTGGCTACACCTTC
TRBJ1-5 | TRBV19 | - | - | CASTDLEVDQPQHF | TGTGCCAGTACTGATTTGGAGGTCGACCAGCCCCAGCATTTT
TRBJ2-5 | TRBV10-1 | - | - | CASSNGRGGETQYF | TGCGCCAGCAGTAACGGAAGAGGAGGAGAGACCCAGTACTTC
TRBJ2-7 | TRBV29-1 | - | - | CSARVAKYEQYF | TGCAGCGCCCGGGTGGCCAAATACGAGCAGTACTTC
TRBJ2-3 | TRBV18 | - | - | CASSPEVGGRDGFTDTQYF | TGTGCCAGCTCACCCGAGGTCGGGGGAAGGGACGGCTTTACAGATACGCAGTATTTT
TRBJ2-7 | TRBV29-1 | TRBD1 | - | CSVLGQGPHEQYF | TGCAGCGTCCTGGGACAGGGCCCCCACGAGCAGTACTTC
TRBJ2-1 | TRBV14 | TRBD2 | - | CASSHGLAGGFSSYNEQFF | TGTGCCAGCAGCCACGGATTAGCGGGAGGCTTTAGCTCCTACAATGAGCAGTTCTTC
TRBJ2-6 | TRBV4-1 | - | - | CASSQEDPMSSGANVLTF | TGCGCCAGCAGCCAAGAAGATCCTATGAGCTCTGGGGCCAACGTCCTGACTTTC
TRBJ2-1 | TRBV29-1 | TRBD1 | - | CSAADRVNSYNEQFF | TGCAGCGCCGCGGACAGGGTAAACTCCTACAATGAGCAGTTCTTC
TRBJ2-3 | TRBV6-5 | - | once | CASSWGDTDTQYF | TGTGCCAGCAGCTGGGGGGACACAGATACGCAGTATTTT